These 8 T cell receptor beta chains share one sample of origin, sequenced in a study of blood T cell repertoires in COVID-19. Here immunoSEQ multiplex PCR was the method, and the copy in TCRdb shows in-frame clones only, minus some. The sample lists 240,000 or so clones, roughly 76% occurring once. The sequencing input was peripheral blood. The receptors here all came from a woman of 80 years or more with COVID-19, enrolled during active disease.

The chain links TRBV18 to TRBJ1-3; D is ambiguous. The germline V and J ends were trimmed by 3 bases and 2 bases, with 20 bases remaining between them. Germline loops: CDR1 KGHSH, CDR2 LQKENI. The CDR3 consists of 18 residues. This CDR3 reads CASSPVRPIETAGNTIYF. DNA for the CDR3: TGTGCCAGCTCACCTGTAAGGCCGATAGAAACAGCTGGAAACACCATATATTTT.

This clone was counted a single time. The chain combines TRBV5-5 with TRBJ2-1; tentative D call: TRBD2 (6 bases). V was clipped by 5 bases and J by 8 bases, with 23 bases between them. Germline-derived CDR1 and CDR2 are SGHKS and YYEKEE (reference sequence). The CDR3 runs 16 residues. CDR3 bases: TGTGCCAGCAGTGGATTCTTGGGCGGGGCCGGCGATGAGCAGTTCTTC. It encodes CASSGFLGGAGDEQFF.

There are a few counts of this clone. The CDR3 DNA reads as TGTGCCAGCAGCTTAGACAGGGGCTTCTCCTACGAGCAGTACTTC. Translated: CASSLDRGFSYEQYF. V usage is TRBV7-2 and J usage is TRBJ2-7, with 7 bases fitting TRBD1. CDR1 and CDR2 from the germline V gene are SGHTA and FQGNSA. The CDR3 extends over 15 amino acids. The V segment lost 1 base and the J segment 0 bases; nucleotides outside the gene matches: 3.

The chain uses TRBV30 and TRBJ1-3; 7 bases are shared with TRBD1. The CDR3 sequence is 14 residues long. With 3 bases clipped from V and 3 bases from J, the junction kept 5 bases outside the gene matches. Germline values: CDR1 GTSNPN, CDR2 SVGIG (reference sequence). The CDR3 DNA follows: TGTGCCTGGAGCCAAGACAGGGTTGGAAACACCATATATTTT. Translated: CAWSQDRVGNTIYF.

This clone showed up just a few times. The rearrangement joins TRBV28 to TRBJ1-1, with TRBD1 matching 8 bases. J was trimmed by 8 bases and V by 6 bases; bases with no gene match: 5. Germline V gives CDR1 MDHEN, CDR2 SYDVKM. This CDR3 has 12 residues. Written as DNA, the CDR3 is TGTGCCAGCAGGTCCAGGGGGCGGGAAGCTTTCTTT. Its translation: CASRSRGREAFF.

V usage is TRBV18 and J usage is TRBJ1-3; possibly TRBD1 for D (5 bases). CDR3 length: 16 residues. V was cut by 3 bases and J by 3 bases, with 15 bases left in between. CDR1 and CDR2 (germline): KGHSH, LQKENI. The CDR3 reads CASSPNRQSNGNTIYF. Written as DNA, the CDR3 is TGTGCCAGCTCACCCAACCGACAGTCCAATGGAAACACCATATATTTT.

The chain combines TRBV9 with TRBJ2-1; the match to TRBD2 covers 11 bases. J was trimmed by 7 bases and V by 4 bases; bases with no gene match: 7. The CDR3 covers 15 residues. Germline assignment: CDR1 SGDLS and CDR2 YYNGEE. The CDR3 DNA reads as TGTGCCAGCAGCCCCACTAGCGGGAGCGGTAATGAGCAGTTCTTC. Its translation: CASSPTSGSGNEQFF.

This clone turned up a few times. The chain is built from TRBV6-5 and TRBJ1-6; perhaps TRBD1 as D (6 bases). The germline V gene has CDR1 MNHEY and CDR2 SVGAGI. Trimming shortened V by 0 bases and J by 10 bases, and 10 bases separated the two germline ends. This CDR3 has 14 amino acids. The CDR3 region has the DNA TGTGCCAGCAGTTACTCCCAGGGGCGATCACCCCTCCACTTT. It specifies CASSYSQGRSPLHF.